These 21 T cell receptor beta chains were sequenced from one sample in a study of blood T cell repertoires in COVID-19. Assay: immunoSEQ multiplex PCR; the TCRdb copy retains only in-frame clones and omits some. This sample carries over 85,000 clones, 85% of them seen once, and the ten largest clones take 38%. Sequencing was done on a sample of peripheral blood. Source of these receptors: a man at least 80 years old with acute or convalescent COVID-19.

The CDR3 DNA is TGTGCCAGCAGTTCCCCCATGACAGCTAAAGAGACCCAGTACTTC. Protein sequence: CASSSPMTAKETQYF. This chain links TRBV27 with TRBJ2-5, with D possibly being TRBD1 (5 bases). V dropped 4 bases and J dropped 3 bases, with 15 bases sitting between them. The germline V gene has CDR1 MNHEY and CDR2 SMNVEV (reference sequence). CDR3 size: 15 residues.

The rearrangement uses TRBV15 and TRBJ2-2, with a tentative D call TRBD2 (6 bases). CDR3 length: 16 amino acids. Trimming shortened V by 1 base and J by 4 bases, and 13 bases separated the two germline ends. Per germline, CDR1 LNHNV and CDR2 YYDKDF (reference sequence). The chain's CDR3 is CATSRVPGAGTGELFF. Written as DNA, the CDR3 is TGTGCCACCAGCAGAGTTCCGGGAGCGGGCACCGGGGAGCTGTTTTTT.

CDR3 region: CASSLNLGTTTGDTQYF. Written as DNA, the CDR3 is TGCGCCAGCAGCTTGAATTTGGGGACTACCACAGGAGATACGCAGTATTTT. The chain recombines TRBV5-1 with TRBJ2-3, with 7 bases aligning to TRBD2. Germline CDR1 is SGHRS and CDR2 is YFSETQ. V shed 1 base, J shed 5 bases, and the junction held 13 bases outside the gene matches. The CDR3 runs 17 residues.

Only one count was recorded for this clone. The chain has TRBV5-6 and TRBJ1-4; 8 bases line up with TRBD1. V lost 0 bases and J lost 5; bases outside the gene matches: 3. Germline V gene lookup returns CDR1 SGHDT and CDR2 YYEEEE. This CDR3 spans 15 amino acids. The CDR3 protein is CASSLAGQGNEKLFF. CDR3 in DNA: TGTGCCAGCAGCTTGGCAGGACAGGGAAATGAAAAACTGTTTTTT.

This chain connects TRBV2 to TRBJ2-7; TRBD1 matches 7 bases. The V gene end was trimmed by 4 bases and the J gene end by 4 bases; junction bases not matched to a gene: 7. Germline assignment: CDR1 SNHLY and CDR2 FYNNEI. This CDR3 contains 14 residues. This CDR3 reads CASSVRQGQYEQYF. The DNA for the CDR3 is TGTGCCAGCAGTGTCCGACAGGGCCAATACGAGCAGTACTTC.

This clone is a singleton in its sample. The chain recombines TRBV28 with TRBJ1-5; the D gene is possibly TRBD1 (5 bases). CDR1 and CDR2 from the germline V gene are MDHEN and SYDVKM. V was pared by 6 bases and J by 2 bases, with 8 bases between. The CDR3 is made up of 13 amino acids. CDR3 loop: CASRRRGNQPQHF. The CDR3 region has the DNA TGTGCCAGCAGGCGCAGGGGCAATCAGCCCCAGCATTTT. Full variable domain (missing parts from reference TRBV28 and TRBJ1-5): DVKVTQSSRYLVKRTGEKVFLECVQDMDHENMFWYRQDPGLGLRLIYFSYDVKMKEKGDIPEGYSVSREKKERFSLILESASTNQTSMYLCASRRRGNQPQHFGDGTRLSIL.

DNA for the CDR3: TGTGCCAGTAGGCTTACGGTCTCTAGCGGTTACACCGGGGAGCTGTTTTTT. It encodes CASRLTVSSGYTGELFF. V usage is TRBV19 and J usage is TRBJ2-2, with TRBD2 matching 7 bases. The CDR3 covers 17 residues. Germline V gene lookup returns CDR1 LNHDA and CDR2 SQIVND (reference sequence). V lost 6 bases, J lost 3 bases, and 13 bases stayed unmatched.

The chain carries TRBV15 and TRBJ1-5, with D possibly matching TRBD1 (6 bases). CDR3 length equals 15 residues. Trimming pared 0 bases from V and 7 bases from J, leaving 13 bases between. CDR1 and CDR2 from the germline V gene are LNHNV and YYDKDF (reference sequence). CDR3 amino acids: CATSRDTRGAQPQHF. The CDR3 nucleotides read TGTGCCACCAGCAGAGACACCAGGGGTGCCCAGCCCCAGCATTTT.

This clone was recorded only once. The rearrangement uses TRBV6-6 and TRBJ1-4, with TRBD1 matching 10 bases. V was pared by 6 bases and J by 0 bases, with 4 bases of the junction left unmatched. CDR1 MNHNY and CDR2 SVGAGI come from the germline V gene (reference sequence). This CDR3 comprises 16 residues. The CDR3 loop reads CASSGQGVATNEKLFF. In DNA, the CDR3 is TGTGCCAGCAGCGGACAGGGGGTTGCAACTAATGAAAAACTGTTTTTT.

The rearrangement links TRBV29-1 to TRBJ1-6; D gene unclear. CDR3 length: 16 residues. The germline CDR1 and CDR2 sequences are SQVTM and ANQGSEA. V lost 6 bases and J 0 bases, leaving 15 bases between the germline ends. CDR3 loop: CSVREPGSSYNSPLHF. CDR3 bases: TGCAGCGTGAGGGAACCAGGTAGCTCCTATAATTCACCCCTCCACTTT.

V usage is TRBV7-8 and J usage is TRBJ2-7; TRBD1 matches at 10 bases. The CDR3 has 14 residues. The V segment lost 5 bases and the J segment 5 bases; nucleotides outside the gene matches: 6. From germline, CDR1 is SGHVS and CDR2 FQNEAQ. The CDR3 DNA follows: TGTGCCAGCAGCCTCGGGACAGGGGTCGACGAGCAGTACTTC. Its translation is CASSLGTGVDEQYF.

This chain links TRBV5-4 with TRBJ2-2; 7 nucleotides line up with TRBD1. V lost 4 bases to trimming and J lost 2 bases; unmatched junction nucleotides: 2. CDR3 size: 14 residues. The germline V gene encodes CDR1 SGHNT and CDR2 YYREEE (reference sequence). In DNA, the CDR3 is TGTGCCAGCAGCCGGGACAGCAACACCGGGGAGCTGTTTTTT. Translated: CASSRDSNTGELFF.

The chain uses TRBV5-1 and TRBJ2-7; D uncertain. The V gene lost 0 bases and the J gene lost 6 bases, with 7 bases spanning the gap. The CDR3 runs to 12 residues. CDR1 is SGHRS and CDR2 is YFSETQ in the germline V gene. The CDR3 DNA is TGCGCCAGCAGCTTGGTTGCAGGCGAGCAGTACTTC. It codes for CASSLVAGEQYF.

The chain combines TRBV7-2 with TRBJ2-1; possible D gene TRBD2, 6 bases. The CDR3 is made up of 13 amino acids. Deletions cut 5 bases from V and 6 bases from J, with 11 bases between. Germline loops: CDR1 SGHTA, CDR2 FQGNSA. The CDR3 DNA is TGTGCCAGCAGCATGGACTACCCCAATGAGCAGTTCTTC. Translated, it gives CASSMDYPNEQFF.

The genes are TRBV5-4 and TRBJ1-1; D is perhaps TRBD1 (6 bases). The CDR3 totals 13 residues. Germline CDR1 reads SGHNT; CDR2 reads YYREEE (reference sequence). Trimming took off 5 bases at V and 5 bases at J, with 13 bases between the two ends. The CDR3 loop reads CASRRGGRTEAFF. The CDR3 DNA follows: TGTGCCAGCAGGAGGGGGGGGCGGACTGAAGCTTTCTTT.

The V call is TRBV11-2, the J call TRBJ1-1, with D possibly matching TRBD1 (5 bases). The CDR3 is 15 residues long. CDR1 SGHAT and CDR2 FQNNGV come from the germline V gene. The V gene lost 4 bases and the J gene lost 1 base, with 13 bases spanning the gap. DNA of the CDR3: TGTGCCAGCAGCTACCCAGTCGGGGGGAACACTGAAGCTTTCTTT. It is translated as CASSYPVGGNTEAFF.

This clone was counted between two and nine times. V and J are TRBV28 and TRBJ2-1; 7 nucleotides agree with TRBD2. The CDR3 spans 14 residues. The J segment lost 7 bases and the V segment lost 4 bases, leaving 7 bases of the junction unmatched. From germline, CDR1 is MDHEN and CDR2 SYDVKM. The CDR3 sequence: CASSYMREHNEQFF. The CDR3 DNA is TGTGCCAGCAGTTATATGCGGGAGCATAATGAGCAGTTCTTC.

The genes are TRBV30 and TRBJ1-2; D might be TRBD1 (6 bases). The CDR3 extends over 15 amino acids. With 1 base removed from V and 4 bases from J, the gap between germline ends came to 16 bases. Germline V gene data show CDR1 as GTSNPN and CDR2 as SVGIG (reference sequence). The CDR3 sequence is CAWSAHRDSIYGYTF. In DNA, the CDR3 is TGTGCCTGGAGTGCTCACAGGGATTCAATCTATGGCTACACCTTC.

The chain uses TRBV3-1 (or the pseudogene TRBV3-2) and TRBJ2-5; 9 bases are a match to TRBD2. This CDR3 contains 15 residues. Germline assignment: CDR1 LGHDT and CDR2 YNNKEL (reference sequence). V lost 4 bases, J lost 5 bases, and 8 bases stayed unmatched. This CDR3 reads CASSPNSGSMETQYF. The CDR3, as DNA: TGTGCCAGCAGCCCTAATAGCGGGAGCATGGAGACCCAGTACTTC.

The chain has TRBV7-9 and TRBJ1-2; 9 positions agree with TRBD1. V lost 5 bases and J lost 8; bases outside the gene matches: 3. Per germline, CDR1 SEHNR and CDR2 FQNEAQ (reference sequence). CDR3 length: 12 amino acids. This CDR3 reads CASSRTGDGYTF. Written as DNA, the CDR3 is TGTGCCAGCAGCCGGACAGGGGACGGCTACACCTTC.

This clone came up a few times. The CDR3 reads CASSLRQARSLEQYF. The CDR3 DNA is TGTGCCAGCAGCCTAAGGCAGGCCCGCTCCCTCGAGCAGTACTTC. The chain links TRBV14 to TRBJ2-7; no reliable D call. Per germline, CDR1 SGHDN and CDR2 FVKESK. The CDR3 runs to 15 residues. The germline V and J ends were trimmed by 4 bases and 6 bases, with 19 bases remaining between them.